This entry lists 11 T cell receptor beta chains sequenced from one sample in a study of T cell changes during pregnancy in multiple sclerosis. Measured with immunoSEQ multiplex PCR; TCRdb has only the in-frame clones, and not every one. This sample has about 38,000 clones, with 75% to 95% found just once. Sequencing was performed on CD8+ T cells from peripheral blood mononuclear cells, taken after pregnancy. These receptors originate from a female donor with multiple sclerosis, enrolled in a pregnancy study.

The J gene is TRBJ1-2, the V gene TRBV5-6; TRBD1 agrees at 8 bases. Germline V gives CDR1 SGHDT, CDR2 YYEEEE. The length of the CDR3 is 17 residues. Losses at the gene ends were 1 base for V and 2 bases for J; bases not matched to a gene: 10. The DNA for the CDR3 is TGTGCCAGCAGCTTGAACAGGGGGATCGGGTGGAACTATGGCTACACCTTC. The encoded protein is CASSLNRGIGWNYGYTF.

V is TRBV7-2 and J is TRBJ2-5; no definite D call. There are 15 residues in the CDR3. CDR1 and CDR2 (germline): SGHTA, FQGNSA. The V and J ends lost 6 bases and 0 bases respectively, with 14 bases between them. The DNA for the CDR3 is TGTGCCAGCAGTTTAACTCGGTGGTACCAAGAGACCCAGTACTTC. Translation: CASSLTRWYQETQYF.

CDR3 coding DNA: TGTGCCAGCAGCGTAGGGGACAGTCATGAAAAACTGTTTTTT. Its protein is CASSVGDSHEKLFF. The chain links TRBV9 to TRBJ1-4, with 7 bases lining up with TRBD1. Germline values: CDR1 SGDLS, CDR2 YYNGEE. This CDR3 region has 14 residues. V lost 0 bases, J lost 6 bases, and 2 bases stayed unmatched.

In its sample, this clone was seen once. V usage is TRBV29-1 and J usage is TRBJ2-1, with D possibly matching TRBD2 (6 bases). Between the trimmed V and J ends, which lost 7 bases and 0 bases, there was a span of 16 bases. This CDR3 is 15 amino acids long. Germline loops: CDR1 SQVTM, CDR2 ANQGSEA. The CDR3 is CSARSGYSSYNEQFF. In DNA, the CDR3 is TGCAGCGCCCGAAGCGGGTATAGCTCCTACAATGAGCAGTTCTTC.

The V call is TRBV29-1, the J call TRBJ1-2; 7 nucleotides line up with TRBD1. Germline values: CDR1 SQVTM, CDR2 ANQGSEA. The V gene end was trimmed by 4 bases and the J gene end by 1 base; junction bases not matched to a gene: 3. The CDR3 spans 13 residues. CDR3 loop: CSVAGGDNYGYTF. The CDR3 region has the DNA TGCAGCGTTGCAGGGGGTGATAACTATGGCTACACCTTC.

This CDR3 reads CAWSPTGTGSGYTF. CDR3 DNA sequence: TGTGCCTGGAGTCCGACAGGGACGGGCTCTGGCTACACCTTC. The chain joins TRBV30 to TRBJ1-2; TRBD1 matches 7 bases. Trimming cost V 2 bases and J 7 bases; bases outside gene matches: 10. CDR3 length equals 14 residues. The V gene's germline CDR1 is GTSNPN and CDR2 SVGIG (reference sequence). Based on the CDR3 plus reference TRBV30 and TRBJ1-2, the full variable domain is SQTIHQWPATLVQPVGSPLSLECTVEGTSNPNLYWYRQAAGRGLQLLFYSVGIGQISSEVPQNLSASRPQDRQFILSSKKLLLSDSGFYLCAWSPTGTGSGYTFGSGTRLTVV.

V usage is TRBV9 and J usage is TRBJ1-2; D ambiguous. Trimming removed 0 bases from V and 0 bases from J, with 15 bases in between. The germline V gene encodes CDR1 SGDLS and CDR2 YYNGEE. The CDR3 extends over 17 amino acids. The CDR3 region is CASSVGGRTEANYGYTF. CDR3 sequence (DNA): TGTGCCAGCAGCGTAGGAGGAAGGACTGAAGCTAACTATGGCTACACCTTC.

The genes are TRBV18 and TRBJ1-2; TRBD1 agrees at 7 bases. Germline CDR1 is KGHSH and CDR2 is LQKENI. CDR3 length: 16 residues. V lost 0 bases and J lost 3; bases outside the gene matches: 7. Here the CDR3 reads CASSPPEGAYDYGYTF. In nucleotides, the CDR3 is TGTGCCAGCTCACCACCGGAGGGGGCATACGACTATGGCTACACCTTC.

The chain couples TRBV28 to TRBJ2-7; a weak D match, TRBD2 (5 bases). Per germline, CDR1 MDHEN and CDR2 SYDVKM. V dropped 4 bases and J dropped 2 bases, with 9 bases sitting between them. The CDR3 is made up of 13 amino acids. In DNA, the CDR3 is TGTGCCAGCAGTTGGACGGGAACCTACGAGCAGTACTTC. Protein: CASSWTGTYEQYF.

The chain carries TRBV5-4 and TRBJ2-7; the match to TRBD1 covers 9 bases. The junction had 7 bases not matched to a gene; V was cut back by 4 bases and J by 2 bases. The germline gives CDR1 SGHNT, CDR2 YYREEE (reference sequence). CDR3 length: 15 amino acids. This CDR3 reads CASSLLDRGPYEQYF. The CDR3 DNA reads as TGTGCCAGCAGCCTTTTGGACAGGGGTCCCTACGAGCAGTACTTC.

The rearrangement links TRBV9 to TRBJ2-3; TRBD2 is a possible D gene (5 bases). V gave up 4 bases and J gave up 4 bases, with 13 bases separating them. Germline CDR1 reads SGDLS; CDR2 reads YYNGEE. The CDR3 has 14 residues. The CDR3, as DNA: TGTGCCAGCAGCTTTATAGTGGGAGCAGATACGCAGTATTTT. It yields the protein CASSFIVGADTQYF.